The rows below give T cell receptor beta chains drawn from one sample of a study of CD8 T cells in Susac syndrome. From the immunoSEQ multiplex PCR reads, TCRdb called clonotypes with MiXCR, one entry per CDR3 protein. This table holds tens of thousands of distinct CDR3 sequences, roughly 93% found once. Sequencing input: CD4+ T cells from PBMCs. All receptors derive from a human donor with Susac syndrome. Both conserved end residues are part of each CDR3. Fields, in order: J gene, V gene, clone size, D gene, CDR3 protein, CDR3 DNA. A D gene is named only where the DNA matches it firmly. Expanded clones get a size class; other rows say once, few or many, or leave the size out.

>TRBJ2-7|TRBV6-5|-|-
CASSYWSRDGSYEQYF
TGTGCCAGCAGTTACTGGTCCAGAGACGGATCCTACGAGCAGTACTTC
>TRBJ1-1|TRBV7-8|-|-
CASSLQGRVMNTEAFF
TGTGCCAGCAGCTTACAGGGGCGGGTCATGAACACTGAAGCTTTCTTT
>TRBJ2-5|TRBV12-3/TRBV12-4|-|TRBD2
CASSLGGGSTETQYF
TGTGCCAGCAGTTTAGGCGGGGGGAGTACAGAGACCCAGTACTTC
>TRBJ2-7|TRBV12-3/TRBV12-4|-|-
CASRINGGLNEQYF
TGTGCCAGCCGAATTAATGGGGGGCTGAACGAGCAGTACTTC
>TRBJ2-1|TRBV3-1|-|TRBD2
CASSRLAGGLNEQFF
TGTGCCAGCAGCCGACTAGCGGGGGGCCTCAATGAGCAGTTCTTC
>TRBJ1-1|TRBV7-9|-|-
CASSLQLGRDSLSTEAFF
TGTGCCAGCAGCTTACAACTGGGCAGGGATTCTTTAAGCACTGAAGCTTTCTTT
>TRBJ2-1|TRBV7-3|-|-
CASSLIGRAGEQFF
TGTGCCAGCAGCTTAATCGGCAGGGCAGGTGAGCAGTTCTTC
>TRBJ1-6|TRBV28|-|-
CASREGGGGNSPLHF
TGTGCCAGCAGGGAAGGGGGGGGAGGTAATTCACCCCTCCACTTT
>TRBJ1-2|TRBV29-1|-|TRBD1
CSVEGQGVGGYTF
TGCAGCGTTGAGGGCCAGGGGGTAGGGGGCTACACCTTC
>TRBJ1-4|TRBV6-5|-|TRBD1
CASSPQGAYNEKLFF
TGTGCCAGCAGTCCTCAGGGGGCCTATAATGAAAAACTGTTTTTT
>TRBJ1-2|TRBV7-2|once|TRBD1
CASSLDGQALNYGYTF
TGTGCCAGCAGCTTAGATGGACAGGCACTTAACTATGGCTACACCTTC
>TRBJ1-4|TRBV6-1|once|-
CASRDGATNEKLFF
TGTGCCAGCAGGGACGGGGCAACTAATGAAAAACTGTTTTTT
>TRBJ2-7|TRBV4-2|-|TRBD2
CASSYGLAGASPPYEQYF
TGTGCCAGCAGCTACGGACTAGCGGGGGCCTCTCCCCCCTACGAGCAGTACTTC
>TRBJ1-1|TRBV9|once|-
CASSVDRDTVEAFF
TGTGCCAGCAGCGTAGATCGGGACACGGTTGAAGCTTTCTTT
>TRBJ2-2|TRBV20-1|-|TRBD1
CSARDPGQGANTGELFF
TGCAGTGCTAGAGATCCGGGACAGGGGGCGAACACCGGGGAGCTGTTTTTT
>TRBJ2-3|TRBV7-2|-|TRBD1
CASSSRGQGSDTQYF
TGTGCCAGCAGCTCTAGAGGACAGGGCTCAGATACGCAGTATTTT
>TRBJ1-1|TRBV12-3/TRBV12-4|-|TRBD1
CASSSDRGPAFF
TGTGCCAGCAGTTCCGACAGGGGGCCTGCTTTCTTT
>TRBJ2-3|TRBV27|-|TRBD2
CASSSQPLLAGRTDTQYF
TGTGCCAGCAGTTCCCAGCCCCTTCTAGCGGGGCGCACAGATACGCAGTATTTT
>TRBJ1-2|TRBV19|-|-
CASSSPGQNYGYTF
TGTGCCAGTAGCAGCCCCGGGCAGAACTATGGCTACACCTTC
>TRBJ1-1|TRBV5-1|-|-
CASSLVPLGGTQAEAFF
TGCGCCAGCAGCTTGGTTCCGTTGGGCGGGACACAGGCTGAAGCTTTCTTT
>TRBJ1-1|TRBV7-8|-|-
CASSFRERTEAFF
TGTGCCAGCAGCTTCAGGGAAAGAACTGAAGCTTTCTTT
>TRBJ1-1|TRBV7-2|once|-
CASSLAPTGLTEAFF
TGTGCCAGCAGCTTAGCCCCCACTGGCCTCACTGAAGCTTTCTTT
>TRBJ2-7|TRBV7-9|-|TRBD1
CASNNRGLYEQYF
TGTGCCAGCAATAACAGGGGGCTCTACGAGCAGTACTTC
>TRBJ1-1|TRBV2|-|-
CASSPLDEAFF
TGTGCCAGCAGCCCCCTCGATGAAGCTTTCTTT
>TRBJ2-5|TRBV5-1|-|TRBD1
CASTHGTGTVQETQYF
TGCGCCAGCACCCATGGGACAGGAACCGTCCAAGAGACCCAGTACTTC
>TRBJ1-5|TRBV28|-|TRBD1
CASSPRQGYNQPQHF
TGTGCCAGCAGTCCCCGACAGGGATACAATCAGCCCCAGCATTTT
>TRBJ1-5|TRBV4-3|-|TRBD1
CASSQDQTGDQPQHF
TGCGCCAGCAGCCAAGATCAGACAGGGGATCAGCCCCAGCATTTT
>TRBJ2-1|TRBV6-2/TRBV6-3|once|TRBD2
CASSSGTSGYNEQFF
TGTGCCAGCAGCTCCGGGACTAGCGGGTACAATGAGCAGTTCTTC
>TRBJ2-6|TRBV6-1|-|-
CASGPGLQGAGANVLTF
TGTGCCAGCGGCCCGGGTCTACAGGGCGCTGGGGCCAACGTCCTGACTTTC
>TRBJ2-3|TRBV7-8|once|-
CASSFAGEGTDTQYF
TGTGCCAGCAGCTTCGCAGGGGAGGGCACAGATACGCAGTATTTT